This TCR beta chain appears in the sequencing data of a study of OX40 agonist ivuxolimab in advanced cancers. Whole-study context: The drug used for patients, ivuxolimab, was an agonistic anti-OX40 (CD134) antibody.

Only in-frame clones appear in the TCRdb table, and some are missing; sequencing was by immunoSEQ multiplex PCR. The data contain over 70,000 clones, approximately 90% of them singletons. Germline CDR1 MNHEY, CDR2 SMNVEV (reference sequence). This CDR3 comprises 16 residues. V lost 2 bases and J 0 bases, leaving 11 bases between the germline ends. Enrollment shut out patients with autoimmune disease history or systemic immunosuppression. As regards this clone: Its specificity is not known.

Regarding the study as a whole: The authors did not determine the antigen specificity of the expanded peripheral T cells. There were also nonresponders showing low normalized T-cell clonal expansion.

The input for sequencing was CD4+ or CD8+ T cells sorted from blood, taken in a trial of the OX40 agonist ivuxolimab. This TCR came from an adult with an advanced solid tumor such as melanoma, head and neck, liver or kidney cancer. The rearrangement uses TRBV27 and TRBJ2-1; no clear D. CDR3 DNA sequence: TGTGCCAGCAGTTTAGGGCTAGGGATCTCCTACAATGAGCAGTTCTTC. Translating gives CASSLGLGISYNEQFF.